The 16 T cell receptor beta chains in this list originate from one sample, sequenced in a study of response to subunit inactivated influenza vaccine. Each CDR3 protein gets one entry after TCRdb re-called the RT-PCR reads with MiXCR. The top ten clones hold less than 4% of a sample with 500,000 or so distinct CDR3 sequences, 16% of them seen once. The sequencing here drew on CD4+ T cells sorted from PBMCs, taken about 23 months after vaccination. All receptors come from a man in his fifties or sixties who received an inactivated influenza vaccine.

V usage is TRBV6-1 and J usage is TRBJ2-6; 7 positions match TRBD2. Germline CDR1 is MNHNS and CDR2 is SASEGT. The CDR3 has 15 amino acids. With 6 bases clipped from V and 4 bases from J, the junction kept 6 bases outside the gene matches. The chain's CDR3 is CASSPGGRGANVLTF. CDR3 in DNA: TGTGCCAGCAGCCCGGGAGGACGCGGGGCCAACGTCCTGACTTTC.

This chain uses TRBV20-1 with TRBJ2-7; D ambiguous. The CDR3 consists of 11 residues. Germline loops: CDR1 DFQATT, CDR2 SNEGSKA (reference sequence). The chain's CDR3 is CSTTNSYEQYF. CDR3 DNA: TGCAGCACGACAAACTCCTACGAGCAGTACTTC.

This clonotype was observed at least ten times. Here the CDR3 reads CASSLSVVSGANVLTF. The DNA of the CDR3 is TGCGCCAGCAGCTTGTCGGTAGTCTCTGGGGCCAACGTCCTGACTTTC. The V call is TRBV5-1, the J call TRBJ2-6; D unclear. The CDR3 loop spans 16 amino acids. Between the trimmed V and J ends, which lost 1 base and 0 bases, there was a span of 8 bases. Looked up from germline, CDR1 is SGHRS and CDR2 is YFSETQ.

The chain has TRBV5-1 and TRBJ2-7, with no clear D. Germline-derived CDR1 and CDR2 are SGHRS and YFSETQ. V was clipped by 2 bases and J by 3 bases, with 9 bases between them. There are 13 residues in the CDR3. This CDR3 reads CASSFGTLYEQYF. CDR3 sequence (DNA): TGCGCCAGCAGCTTTGGAACTCTCTACGAGCAGTACTTC.

The rearrangement links TRBV24-1 to TRBJ2-6; D might be TRBD1 or TRBD2, each matching 5 bases. V was pared by 3 bases and J by 0 bases, with 17 bases between. This CDR3 is built from 19 residues. Germline V CDR1 and CDR2: KGHDR, SFDVKD. The CDR3 loop reads CATSDQTAFGTSGANVLTF. The DNA for the CDR3 is TGTGCCACCAGTGATCAAACAGCCTTCGGGACCTCTGGGGCCAACGTCCTGACTTTC.

This clonotype was counted ten times or more. The genes are TRBV6-5 and TRBJ2-6; a weak D match, TRBD2 (5 bases). V was shortened by 3 bases and J by 0 bases, with 9 bases between the two germline ends. The CDR3 loop spans 16 amino acids. Per germline, CDR1 MNHEY and CDR2 SVGAGI. DNA of the CDR3: TGTGCCAGCAGTTATAGGGAGCTCTCTGGGGCCAACGTCCTGACTTTC. Translating it yields CASSYRELSGANVLTF.

With respect to this clonotype: This sequence may be a read error, since a much larger clone differs from it by one base. J is TRBJ2-7 and V is TRBV7-2; TRBD2 matches at 11 bases. This CDR3 has 14 amino acids. After removal of 4 bases from V and 2 bases from J, the junction contained 1 base not matched to a gene. Germline CDR1 SGHTA, CDR2 FQGNSA. CDR3 coding DNA: TGTGCCAGCAGCTGGACTAGCGGGCCCTACGAGCAGTACTTC. Protein: CASSWTSGPYEQYF.

This clonotype was seen only a few times. V gene TRBV11-2 combines with J gene TRBJ2-3, with D perhaps matching TRBD2 (5 bases). Per the germline V gene, CDR1 is SGHAT and CDR2 is FQNNGV. The ends were cut back, 5 bases at V and 7 bases at J, with 10 bases in the middle. The CDR3 loop spans 12 amino acids. As DNA, the CDR3 is TGTGCCAGCAGCCGACCGGGGAATACGCAGTATTTT. Translated: CASSRPGNTQYF.

This clonotype was seen a handful of times. The V gene is TRBV12-3 or TRBV12-4, the J gene TRBJ2-7; 14 bases agree with TRBD2. The V gene end was trimmed by 4 bases and the J gene end by 4 bases; junction bases not matched to a gene: 9. The CDR3 sequence is 17 residues long. The CDR3 is CASSSQGLAGAGYEQYF. The CDR3 coding sequence is TGTGCCAGCAGTTCCCAGGGACTAGCGGGAGCTGGGTACGAGCAGTACTTC.

This clonotype was recorded a few times. V and J are TRBV29-1 and TRBJ1-1; 8 nucleotides agree with TRBD1. Per the germline V gene, CDR1 is SQVTM and CDR2 is ANQGSEA. CDR3 size: 14 residues. V trimming: 5 bases; J trimming: 5 bases; junction bases outside the gene matches: 10. The CDR3 protein is CSVSDRVSGTEAFF. CDR3 nucleotides: TGCAGCGTTTCGGACAGGGTATCAGGAACTGAAGCTTTCTTT.

This clonotype was detected only a few times. V and J are TRBV6-2 or TRBV6-3 and TRBJ2-3, with D hard to call. The CDR3 loop spans 13 amino acids. The germline V and J ends were trimmed by 2 bases and 7 bases, with 10 bases remaining between them. Germline CDR1 MNHEY, CDR2 SVGEGT. The CDR3 sequence is CASSYGRQNTQYF. Written as DNA, the CDR3 is TGTGCCAGCAGTTACGGACGGCAAAATACGCAGTATTTT.

This clonotype turned up a few times. V is TRBV20-1 and J is TRBJ2-7; the D is unclear. Germline V lookup: CDR1 DFQATT, CDR2 SNEGSKA (reference sequence). This CDR3 contains 16 residues. Trimming left V 4 bases short and J 4 bases short, with 23 bases between. CDR3 DNA: TGCAGTGCTAAAAAAGGGCACCCCGAGGCCCCGTACGAGCAGTACTTC. The encoded protein is CSAKKGHPEAPYEQYF.

This clonotype was found many times. The V gene is TRBV5-5, the J gene TRBJ2-2; D not certain. This CDR3 contains 15 residues. Trimming removed 5 bases from V and 3 bases from J, with 14 bases in between. Per the germline V gene, CDR1 is SGHKS and CDR2 is YYEKEE (reference sequence). CDR3 region: CASRPYIAYTGELFF. DNA for the CDR3: TGTGCCAGCAGGCCTTACATTGCCTACACCGGGGAGCTGTTTTTT.

This clonotype was counted a few times. The chain couples TRBV2 to TRBJ1-1, with TRBD1 matching over 9 bases. Trimming cost V 8 bases and J 1 base; bases outside gene matches: 8. Germline loops: CDR1 SNHLY, CDR2 FYNNEI. CDR3 size: 15 residues. CDR3 protein: CASAYAGQGNTEAFF. CDR3 DNA sequence: TGTGCCAGCGCATACGCGGGACAGGGGAACACTGAAGCTTTCTTT.

The rearrangement links TRBV5-1 to TRBJ2-2, with D possibly being TRBD1 or TRBD2 (5 bases each). Between the trimmed V and J ends, which lost 2 bases and 2 bases, there was a span of 13 bases. The CDR3 sequence is 16 residues long. Germline-derived CDR1 and CDR2 are SGHRS and YFSETQ. The CDR3 reads CASSFRSGTNTGELFF. The CDR3 region has the DNA TGCGCCAGCAGCTTTCGTTCAGGGACCAACACCGGGGAGCTGTTTTTT.

This clonotype was counted only a few times. The rearrangement uses TRBV28 and TRBJ1-6, with TRBD1 matching 10 bases. V shed 5 bases and J 7 bases; nucleotides not matched to a gene: 11. The CDR3 is 17 residues long. The germline V gene encodes CDR1 MDHEN and CDR2 SYDVKM. CDR3 bases: TGTGCCAGCAGTAATGGACAGGGGGTGTCGGGAAATTCACCCCTCCACTTT. Its protein product is CASSNGQGVSGNSPLHF.